The clone carrying this TCR beta chain was seen once. The data belong to a study of blood T cell repertoires in COVID-19. Germline V gene data show CDR1 as KGHSH and CDR2 as LQKENI. The length of the CDR3 is 15 residues. Unmatched junction bases numbered 4, after V lost 3 bases and J lost 3 bases. The data were produced by immunoSEQ multiplex PCR, yet TCRdb's version contains in-frame clones alone and is incomplete. The table includes around 150,000 clones, around four fifths detected once. The sequence derives from a woman aged 40 to 49 who had recovered from COVID-19. The sequenced material came from PBMCs or T cells enriched from blood (not recorded which). The chain uses TRBV18 and TRBJ2-3; the match to TRBD2 covers 9 bases. The chain's CDR3 is CASSPNLAGTDTQYF. The CDR3 DNA reads as TGTGCCAGCTCACCCAACCTAGCGGGGACAGATACGCAGTATTTT. Supplemented by reference TRBV18 and TRBJ2-3, the full variable domain reads NAGVMQNPRHLVRRRGQEARLRCSPMKGHSHVYWYRQLPEEGLKFMVYLQKENIIDESGMPKERFSAEFPKEGPSILRIQQVVRGDSAAYFCASSPNLAGTDTQYFGPGTRLTVL.